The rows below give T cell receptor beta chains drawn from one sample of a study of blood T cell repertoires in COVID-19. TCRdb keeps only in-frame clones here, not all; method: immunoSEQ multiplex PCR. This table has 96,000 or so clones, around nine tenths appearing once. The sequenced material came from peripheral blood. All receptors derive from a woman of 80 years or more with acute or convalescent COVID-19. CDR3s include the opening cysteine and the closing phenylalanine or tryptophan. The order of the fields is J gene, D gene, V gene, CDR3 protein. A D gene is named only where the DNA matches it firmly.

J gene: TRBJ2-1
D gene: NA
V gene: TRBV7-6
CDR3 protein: CASSLRFSGTGDNEQFF

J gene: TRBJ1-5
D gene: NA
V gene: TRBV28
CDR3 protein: CASNLARVQMAQHF

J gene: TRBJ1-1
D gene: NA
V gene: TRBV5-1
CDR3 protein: CASSLRLRTGQDTEAFF

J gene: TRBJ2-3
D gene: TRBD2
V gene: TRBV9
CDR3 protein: CASSDTSGLTDTQYF

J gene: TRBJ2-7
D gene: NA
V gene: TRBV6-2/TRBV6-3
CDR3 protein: CASSNLRGDALYEQYF

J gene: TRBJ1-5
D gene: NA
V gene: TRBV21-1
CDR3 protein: CASFGGYNQPQHF

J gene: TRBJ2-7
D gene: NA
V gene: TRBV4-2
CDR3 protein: CASSQVEGDEQYF

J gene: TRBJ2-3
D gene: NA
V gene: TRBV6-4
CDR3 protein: CASRGWMEDTQYF

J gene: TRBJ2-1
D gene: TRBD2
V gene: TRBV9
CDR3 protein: CASSVELAGGAYNEQFF

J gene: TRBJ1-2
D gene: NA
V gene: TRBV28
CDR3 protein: CASSPRLDMLYGYTF

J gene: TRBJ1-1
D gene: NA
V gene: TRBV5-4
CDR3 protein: CASRVTGSWGTEAFF

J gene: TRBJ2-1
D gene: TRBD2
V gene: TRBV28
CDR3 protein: CASSTPRLADFYNEQFF

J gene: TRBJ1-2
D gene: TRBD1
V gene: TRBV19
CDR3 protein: CASSIPGSRTGANYGYTF

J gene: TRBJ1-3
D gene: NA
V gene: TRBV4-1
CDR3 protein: CASSQDLRGNTIYF

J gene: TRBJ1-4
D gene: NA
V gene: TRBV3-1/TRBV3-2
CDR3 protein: CASKRGGEEKLFF

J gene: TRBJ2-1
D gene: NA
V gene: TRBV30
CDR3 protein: CAWSSGGQNEQFF

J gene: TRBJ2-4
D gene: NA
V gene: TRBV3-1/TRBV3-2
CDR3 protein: CASSPSRSGVIAKNIQYF

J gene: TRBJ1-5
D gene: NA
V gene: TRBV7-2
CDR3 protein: CASSSDGNQPQHF

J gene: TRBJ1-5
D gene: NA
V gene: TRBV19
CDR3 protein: CASSIRGGSNQPQHF

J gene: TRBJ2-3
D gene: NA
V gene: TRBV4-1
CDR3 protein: CASSQSLSTDTQYF

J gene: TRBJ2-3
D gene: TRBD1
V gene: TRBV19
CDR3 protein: CASRPGQGATDTQYF